The T cell receptor beta chain under discussion was sequenced for a study of T cell responses to AZD1222 COVID-19 vaccine. General study points: AZD1222 recipients seropositive at baseline numbered only 5 to 7. Females made up more of the donors, who were largely white British, and clonal diversity may have come out too low. Samples come after the peak T cell response, not at day 14.

On this clone: Its antigen is unidentified.

Assay used: immunoSEQ multiplex PCR; TCRdb lists only in-frame clones, some missing. Recorded for this sample: about 140,000 clones. The germline V and J ends were trimmed by 3 bases and 7 bases, with 15 bases remaining between them. Looked up from germline, CDR1 is MNHNS and CDR2 is SASEGT. CDR3 length equals 15 residues. The clonotype originates from an adult in good health. The chain couples TRBV6-1 to TRBJ1-4; D unclear. Sequenced material: peripheral blood. The CDR3 DNA is TGTGCCAGCAGTGAGTTTAGGGTAGAGTTTGAAAAACTGTTTTTT. Encoded protein: CASSEFRVEFEKLFF.